One and the same sample provided the 32 T cell receptor beta chains below, sequenced in a study of CD8+CD57+ T cells in acquired aplastic anemia. Profiling that covered TCR beta VDJ and CDR3 relied on genomic DNA as its template. MiXCR, applied by TCRdb to the reads, yields one record per CDR3 protein. Seen here are about 180,000 distinct CDR3 sequences, about half observed once, and the top ten hold under 2%. Patients chosen for sequencing had shown CD8+CD57+ cell expansion by flow cytometry. The sequenced sample consisted of sorted CD4+, CD8+, or CD8+CD57+ T cells (not recorded which) from PBMCs. These receptors originate from a human donor with aplastic anemia.

For this clonotype: At one boundary the junction diverges from the germline segment, which might be a read error. The J gene is TRBJ2-5, the V gene TRBV7-8, with 8 bases aligning to TRBD2. The germline V gene encodes CDR1 SGHVS and CDR2 FQNEAQ. This CDR3 has 13 amino acids. This CDR3 is CACSPGGRETQYF. The DNA of the CDR3 is TGTGCCTGCAGCCCGGGGGGGAGGGAGACCCAGTACTTC.

This clonotype was seen ten or more times. The chain carries TRBV7-9 and TRBJ1-2; D gene uncertain. This CDR3 is 12 amino acids long. Trimming removed 2 bases from V and 8 bases from J, with 9 bases in between. Germline lookup yields CDR1 SEHNR and CDR2 FQNEAQ (reference sequence). This CDR3 is CASSLSEIGYTF. For the CDR3, the DNA is TGTGCCAGCAGCTTAAGCGAAATAGGCTACACCTTC.

There are many counts of this clonotype. The rearrangement joins TRBV7-2 to TRBJ1-1; D possibly corresponds to TRBD1 (5 bases). The V gene lost 3 bases and the J gene lost 5 bases, with 19 bases spanning the gap. The CDR3 runs to 16 residues. Germline V gene data show CDR1 as SGHTA and CDR2 as FQGNSA. The CDR3 nucleotides are TGTGCCAGCAGCTTTTTCATCTCCCTGGGGGGGACTGAAGCTTTCTTT. It is translated as CASSFFISLGGTEAFF.

This chain uses TRBV24-1 with TRBJ1-6; D is uncertain. CDR3 length equals 16 residues. The V end was cut by 5 bases, the J end by 0 bases, with 10 bases between. Germline assignment: CDR1 KGHDR and CDR2 SFDVKD. Written as DNA, the CDR3 is TGTGCCACCAGTGGCAGTCCGGGCTCCTATAATTCACCCCTCCACTTT. Residues: CATSGSPGSYNSPLHF.

This clonotype came up once. The chain couples TRBV2 to TRBJ1-4; unclear D gene. With 4 bases removed from V and 4 bases from J, the gap between germline ends came to 10 bases. CDR1 is SNHLY and CDR2 is FYNNEI in the germline V gene. CDR3 length: 14 residues. The CDR3 region is CASSVGGGNEKLFF. In DNA, the CDR3 is TGTGCCAGCAGTGTTGGCGGAGGTAATGAAAAACTGTTTTTT.

This clonotype was seen only once. This sequence joins TRBV20-1 and TRBJ1-5; TRBD1 matches 12 bases. J gave up 7 bases and V 5 bases, and 12 bases lay outside the gene matches. Germline V gene lookup returns CDR1 DFQATT and CDR2 SNEGSKA (reference sequence). The length of the CDR3 is 16 residues. The CDR3 reads CSAFSKGQGARQPQHF. DNA of the CDR3: TGCAGTGCTTTCTCGAAGGGACAGGGGGCGAGACAGCCCCAGCATTTT.

At least ten counts were recorded for this clonotype. The genes are TRBV6-1 and TRBJ2-7; unclear D gene. Trimming took off 6 bases at V and 7 bases at J, with 13 bases between the two ends. The CDR3 runs to 12 residues. Looked up from germline, CDR1 is MNHNS and CDR2 is SASEGT. This chain's CDR3 is CASSPLVGEQYF. Written as DNA, the CDR3 is TGTGCCAGCAGCCCCCTTGTCGGGGAGCAGTACTTC.

Only one count was recorded for this clonotype. The chain joins TRBV20-1 to TRBJ2-7; TRBD1 might be the D (5 bases). V lost 4 bases and J 9 bases, leaving 25 bases between the germline ends. Germline V gives CDR1 DFQATT, CDR2 SNEGSKA (reference sequence). This CDR3 spans 15 amino acids. The CDR3, as DNA: TGCAGTGCTATGACAGAGAAAAGATCCCCTTCAGGGCAGTACTTC. Translating gives CSAMTEKRSPSGQYF.

This clonotype was seen ten or more times. V and J are TRBV12-3 or TRBV12-4 and TRBJ2-7; TRBD1 matches 11 bases. The CDR3 has 13 residues. Losses at the gene ends were 8 bases for V and 6 bases for J; bases not matched to a gene: 6. The CDR3 nucleotides read TGTGCCAGCGGGACCGGGACAGGGGGCGAGCAGTACTTC. Translating gives CASGTGTGGEQYF.

This chain connects TRBV20-1 to TRBJ2-6; TRBD1 is a possible D gene (6 bases). Germline-derived CDR1 and CDR2 are DFQATT and SNEGSKA (reference sequence). The CDR3 has 17 residues. V shed 4 bases and J shed 0 bases, with 16 bases lying between them. The CDR3 nucleotides are TGCAGTGCTACCATTAGGACAGAGAGCTCTGGGGCCAACGTCCTGACTTTC. This encodes CSATIRTESSGANVLTF.

V is TRBV10-3 and J is TRBJ2-1; TRBD2 matches 14 bases. This CDR3 contains 15 residues. Germline lookup yields CDR1 ENHRY and CDR2 SYGVKD. V gave up 7 bases and J gave up 8 bases; unmatched junction bases: 7. The CDR3 nucleotides read TGTGCCATCAAGGGGACTAGCGGGAGAGTGGATGAGCAGTTCTTC. Translated, it gives CAIKGTSGRVDEQFF.

This clonotype was seen many times. The V call is TRBV19, the J call TRBJ2-7; 8 nucleotides match TRBD1. The CDR3 is 13 amino acids. The V segment lost 9 bases and the J segment 3 bases; nucleotides outside the gene matches: 7. Germline V gives CDR1 LNHDA, CDR2 SQIVND (reference sequence). The CDR3 protein is CARKHGQGYEQYF. CDR3 bases: TGTGCCAGAAAACACGGACAGGGCTACGAGCAGTACTTC.

This clonotype occurred many times. This likely comes from a read error, as the CDR3 has no conserved phenylalanine or tryptophan at its end. The chain links TRBV5-1 to TRBJ2-1, with D perhaps TRBD2 (6 bases). V was trimmed by 0 bases and J by 10 bases, leaving 11 bases between them. Germline V gene lookup returns CDR1 SGHRS and CDR2 YFSETQ. There are 13 residues in the CDR3. The CDR3 nucleotides are TGCGCCAGCAGCTTGGCTGGAGGGTGGGAGCAGTTCCTC. As protein: CASSLAGGWEQFL.

This clonotype was counted a few times. The rearrangement joins TRBV30 to TRBJ2-1, with D hard to call. Trimming removed 1 base from V and 8 bases from J, with 3 bases in between. This CDR3 is 10 amino acids long. The germline CDR1 and CDR2 sequences are GTSNPN and SVGIG (reference sequence). CDR3 nucleotide sequence: TGTGCCTGGAGTGAGGATGAGCAGTTCTTC. This sequence encodes CAWSEDEQFF.

The gene calls are TRBV6-1 and TRBJ1-4; D is ambiguous. This CDR3 spans 17 amino acids. Per the germline V gene, CDR1 is MNHNS and CDR2 is SASEGT. V lost 1 base and J lost 0, with 12 bases in between. In DNA, the CDR3 is TGTGCCAGCAGTGAAGGACTGCGGGTTACAACTAATGAAAAACTGTTTTTT. Protein: CASSEGLRVTTNEKLFF.

This clonotype was detected many times. The genes are TRBV11-3 and TRBJ2-7; 7 bases align to TRBD1. The CDR3 is made up of 14 amino acids. V lost 2 bases, J lost 6 bases, and 7 bases stayed unmatched. Germline lookup yields CDR1 SGHNT and CDR2 YENEEA. The CDR3 DNA reads as TGTGCCAGCAGCTTAAACTACGGGACAGTCGAGCAGTACTTC. Its protein product is CASSLNYGTVEQYF. Full variable domain (missing parts from reference TRBV11-3 and TRBJ2-7): EAGVVQSPRYKIIEKKQPVAFWCNPISGHNTLYWYLQNLGQGPELLIRYENEEAVDDSQLPKDRFSAERLKGVDSTLKIQPAELGDSAVYLCASSLNYGTVEQYFGPGTRLTVT.

This clonotype came up once. The chain recombines TRBV29-1 with TRBJ1-1; 7 nucleotides line up with TRBD1. The V gene end was trimmed by 4 bases and the J gene end by 4 bases; junction bases not matched to a gene: 15. The CDR3 extends over 16 amino acids. Germline CDR1 is SQVTM and CDR2 is ANQGSEA. The CDR3 DNA is TGCAGCGTTGGGCCCGGTCAGGGGGGAAGGGGCACTGAAGCTTTCTTT. It yields the protein CSVGPGQGGRGTEAFF.

The chain carries TRBV13 and TRBJ2-5; 7 bases line up with TRBD1. Per the germline V gene, CDR1 is PRHDT and CDR2 is FYEKMQ (reference sequence). The J segment lost 5 bases and the V segment lost 0 bases, leaving 6 bases of the junction unmatched. The CDR3 spans 15 residues. The CDR3 is CASSLGVGGLETQYF. The CDR3 region has the DNA TGTGCCAGCAGCTTAGGGGTAGGGGGCTTGGAGACCCAGTACTTC.

CDR3 region: CATSRDPSGGGNEQFF. The CDR3 DNA is TGTGCCACCAGCAGAGACCCTAGCGGGGGGGGTAATGAGCAGTTCTTC. This chain links TRBV15 with TRBJ2-1; TRBD2 matches 12 bases. V dropped 0 bases and J dropped 7; count of bases not matched to a gene: 4. The CDR3 covers 16 residues. Per the germline V gene, CDR1 is LNHNV and CDR2 is YYDKDF (reference sequence).

This clonotype was seen at least ten times. V is TRBV20-1 and J is TRBJ2-7; no reliable D call. Per the germline V gene, CDR1 is DFQATT and CDR2 is SNEGSKA (reference sequence). V was cut by 3 bases and J by 0 bases, with 9 bases left in between. The CDR3 is 13 residues long. CDR3 DNA: TGCAGTGCTAGGCCAGACAACTCCTACGAGCAGTACTTC. Its translation: CSARPDNSYEQYF.

This clonotype was observed a few times. J is TRBJ2-7 and V is TRBV14; D unresolved. Trimming took off 4 bases at V and 4 bases at J, with 11 bases between the two ends. CDR3 length equals 13 residues. Germline V CDR1 and CDR2: SGHDN, FVKESK. CDR3 nucleotide sequence: TGTGCCAGCAGCCTCGCGATTGGGTACGAGCAGTACTTC. Its translation is CASSLAIGYEQYF.

This chain uses TRBV11-2 with TRBJ2-5; D may be TRBD2 (5 bases). There are 13 residues in the CDR3. Trimming shortened V by 6 bases and J by 2 bases, and 10 bases separated the two germline ends. Germline V gives CDR1 SGHAT, CDR2 FQNNGV. For the CDR3, the DNA is TGTGCCAGCAGATACAGCGGTCAAGAGACCCAGTACTTC. Translated, it gives CASRYSGQETQYF.

This clonotype was seen just once. V gene TRBV25-1 combines with J gene TRBJ2-7, with D uncertain. The germline CDR1 and CDR2 sequences are MGHDK and SYGVNS. V lost 4 bases and J lost 3, with 10 bases in between. This CDR3 spans 13 amino acids. CDR3 amino acids: CASSGLGLYEQYF. In DNA form, the CDR3 reads TGTGCCAGCAGTGGGTTAGGCCTCTACGAGCAGTACTTC.

This sequence joins TRBV20-1 and TRBJ2-7, with TRBD1 as a possible D gene (6 bases). Germline loops: CDR1 DFQATT, CDR2 SNEGSKA (reference sequence). Trimming cost V 2 bases and J 6 bases, with 11 bases left between them. The CDR3 runs 12 residues. This chain's CDR3 is CSARRPGVEQYF. The CDR3 DNA reads as TGCAGTGCTAGACGCCCAGGGGTCGAGCAGTACTTC.

The chain combines TRBV7-2 with TRBJ1-2; tentatively, D is TRBD1 (6 bases). CDR3 length: 12 residues. V was clipped by 2 bases and J by 6 bases, with 7 bases between them. Germline CDR1 reads SGHTA; CDR2 reads FQGNSA. The CDR3 sequence: CASSLRGHGYTF. CDR3 nucleotide sequence: TGTGCCAGCAGCTTACGGGGGCATGGCTACACCTTC.

The rearrangement links TRBV19 to TRBJ2-7; D gene unclear. The germline gives CDR1 LNHDA, CDR2 SQIVND (reference sequence). Between the trimmed V and J ends, which lost 5 bases and 3 bases, there was a span of 11 bases. CDR3 length equals 13 residues. The CDR3: CASSPGQYYEQYF. For the CDR3, the DNA is TGTGCCAGTAGTCCCGGCCAATACTACGAGCAGTACTTC.

This clonotype appeared once. The chain uses TRBV20-1 and TRBJ2-7; TRBD1 agrees at 8 bases. The CDR3 length is 13 residues. The junction had 5 bases not matched to a gene; V was cut back by 4 bases and J by 3 bases. Germline V gene data show CDR1 as DFQATT and CDR2 as SNEGSKA (reference sequence). In DNA form, the CDR3 reads TGCAGTGCTATACTCAGGGGGCTCTACGAGCAGTACTTC. It encodes CSAILRGLYEQYF.

This chain links TRBV10-3 with TRBJ1-5; 8 nucleotides align to TRBD1. The length of the CDR3 is 16 residues. The germline CDR1 and CDR2 sequences are ENHRY and SYGVKD. Trimming at V came to 3 bases and at J to 0 bases, leaving 4 bases not matched to a gene. The CDR3 DNA reads TGTGCCATCAGTGACGGGGACAGGTTTAGCAATCAGCCCCAGCATTTT. Translation gives CAISDGDRFSNQPQHF.

This chain uses TRBV2 with TRBJ2-2; TRBD1 agrees at 9 bases. The germline gives CDR1 SNHLY, CDR2 FYNNEI. The CDR3 is 13 residues long. With 5 bases clipped from V and 8 bases from J, the junction kept 3 bases outside the gene matches. The CDR3 sequence: CASSRQGVGELFF. The CDR3 region has the DNA TGTGCCAGCAGTAGACAGGGGGTGGGGGAGCTGTTTTTT.

V usage is TRBV7-9 and J usage is TRBJ1-1, with D unresolved. This CDR3 is 15 amino acids long. Trimming took 6 bases from V and 2 from J, leaving 16 bases between them. In germline, CDR1 is SEHNR, CDR2 FQNEAQ (reference sequence). The chain's CDR3 is CASSWSSEANTEAFF. CDR3 in DNA: TGTGCCAGCAGTTGGAGTTCAGAGGCTAACACTGAAGCTTTCTTT.

There are many counts of this clonotype. The rearrangement joins TRBV7-2 to TRBJ1-2; no reliable D call. CDR3 length: 13 residues. Trimming removed 5 bases at V and 8 bases at J, with 15 bases between. CDR1 is SGHTA, CDR2 FQGNSA, per germline. The CDR3 reads CASSLPVDIGYTF. CDR3 coding DNA: TGTGCCAGCAGCCTTCCCGTAGATATCGGCTACACCTTC.

This clonotype showed up many times. The chain combines TRBV7-6 with TRBJ2-7; 7 bases are a match to TRBD1. The length of the CDR3 is 14 residues. Germline lookup yields CDR1 SGHVS and CDR2 FNYEAQ. J gave up 0 bases and V 9 bases, and 8 bases lay outside the gene matches. This CDR3 reads CASRDRASSYEQYF. CDR3 bases: TGTGCCAGTCGCGACAGGGCATCCTCCTACGAGCAGTACTTC.